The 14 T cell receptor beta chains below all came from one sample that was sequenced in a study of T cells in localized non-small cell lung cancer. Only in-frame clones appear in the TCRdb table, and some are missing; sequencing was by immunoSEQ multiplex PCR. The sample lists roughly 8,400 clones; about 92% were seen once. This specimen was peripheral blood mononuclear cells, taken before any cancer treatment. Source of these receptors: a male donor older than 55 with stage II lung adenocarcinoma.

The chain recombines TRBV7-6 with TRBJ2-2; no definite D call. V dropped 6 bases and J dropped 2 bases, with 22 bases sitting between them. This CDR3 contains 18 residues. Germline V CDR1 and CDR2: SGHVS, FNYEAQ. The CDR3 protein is CASRKTAGEIGNTGELFF. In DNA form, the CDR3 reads TGTGCCAGCAGGAAGACCGCAGGTGAAATAGGAAACACCGGGGAGCTGTTTTTT. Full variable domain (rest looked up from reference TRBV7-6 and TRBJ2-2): GAGVSQSPRYKVTKRGQDVALRCDPISGHVSLYWYRQALGQGPEFLTYFNYEAQQDKSGLPNDRFSAERPEGSISTLTIQRTEQRDSAMYRCASRKTAGEIGNTGELFFGEGSRLTVL.

The CDR3 DNA follows: TGTGCCAGCAGTAAGAGGACAGGGAAGAATGAGCAGTTCTTC. Its protein is CASSKRTGKNEQFF. The V and J genes are TRBV7-6 and TRBJ2-1; TRBD1 agrees at 8 bases. The CDR3 is made up of 14 amino acids. V was clipped by 6 bases and J by 7 bases; unmatched bases: 8. Germline CDR1 reads SGHVS; CDR2 reads FNYEAQ.

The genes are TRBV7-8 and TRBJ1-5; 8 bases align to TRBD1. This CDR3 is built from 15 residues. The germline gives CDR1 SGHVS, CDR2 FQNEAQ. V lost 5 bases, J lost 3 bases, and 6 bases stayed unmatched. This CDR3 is CASSPQGVVNQPQHF. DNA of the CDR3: TGTGCCAGCAGCCCACAGGGGGTGGTCAATCAGCCCCAGCATTTT.

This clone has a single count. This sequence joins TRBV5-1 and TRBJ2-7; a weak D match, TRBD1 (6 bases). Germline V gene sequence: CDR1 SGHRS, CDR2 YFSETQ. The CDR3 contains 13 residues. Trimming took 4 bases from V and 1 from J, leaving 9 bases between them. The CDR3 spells CASSRQASYEQYF. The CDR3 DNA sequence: TGCGCCAGCAGCCGACAGGCGTCCTACGAGCAGTACTTC.

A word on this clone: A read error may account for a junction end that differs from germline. The CDR3 reads CAGSLSLGQGARYF. Here the CDR3 DNA reads TGTGCCGGCAGTTTATCACTAGGACAGGGGGCGAGGTACTTC. V gene TRBV6-1 combines with J gene TRBJ2-4, with TRBD1 identical over 11 bases. The V gene's germline CDR1 is MNHNS and CDR2 SASEGT. The CDR3 has 14 amino acids.

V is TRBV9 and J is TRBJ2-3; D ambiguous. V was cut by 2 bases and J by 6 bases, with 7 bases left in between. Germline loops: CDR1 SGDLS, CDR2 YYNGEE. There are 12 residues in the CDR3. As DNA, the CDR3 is TGTGCCAGCAGCGTCGAGATGGATACGCAGTATTTT. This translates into CASSVEMDTQYF.

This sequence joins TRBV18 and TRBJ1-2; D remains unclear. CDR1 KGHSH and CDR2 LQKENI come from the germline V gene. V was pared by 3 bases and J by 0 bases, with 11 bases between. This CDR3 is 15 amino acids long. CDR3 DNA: TGTGCCAGCTCACCCGACACACTTCCTAACTATGGCTACACCTTC. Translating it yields CASSPDTLPNYGYTF.

Here the CDR3 DNA reads TGTGCCAGCAGTCGCCCGGGACAGGGCTTGGGCACTGAAGCTTTCTTT. Its protein is CASSRPGQGLGTEAFF. The V and J genes are TRBV27 and TRBJ1-1; 9 bases match TRBD1. The V segment lost 5 bases and the J segment 4 bases; nucleotides outside the gene matches: 11. This CDR3 contains 16 residues. From germline, CDR1 is MNHEY and CDR2 SMNVEV (reference sequence).

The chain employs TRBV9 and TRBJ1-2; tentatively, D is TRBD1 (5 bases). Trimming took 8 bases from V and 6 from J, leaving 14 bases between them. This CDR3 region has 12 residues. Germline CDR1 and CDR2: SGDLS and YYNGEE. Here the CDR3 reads CASTGNWDGYTF. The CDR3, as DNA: TGTGCCAGTACAGGCAATTGGGATGGCTACACCTTC.

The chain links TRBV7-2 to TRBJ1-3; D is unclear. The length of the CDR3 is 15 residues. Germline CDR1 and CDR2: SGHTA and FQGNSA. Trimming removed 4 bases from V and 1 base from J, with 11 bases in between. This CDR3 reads CASSSIRASGNTIYF. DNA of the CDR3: TGTGCCAGCAGCTCAATTAGGGCATCTGGAAACACCATATATTTT.

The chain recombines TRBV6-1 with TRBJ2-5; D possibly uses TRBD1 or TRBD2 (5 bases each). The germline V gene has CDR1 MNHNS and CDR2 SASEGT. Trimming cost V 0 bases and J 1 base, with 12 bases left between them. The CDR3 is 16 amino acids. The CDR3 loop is CASSEAWGKGQETQYF. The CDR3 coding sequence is TGTGCCAGCAGTGAAGCTTGGGGGAAAGGCCAAGAGACCCAGTACTTC.

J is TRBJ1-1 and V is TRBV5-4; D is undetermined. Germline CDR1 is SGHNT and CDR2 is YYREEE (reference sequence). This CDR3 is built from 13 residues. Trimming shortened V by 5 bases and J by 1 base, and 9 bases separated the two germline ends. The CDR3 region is CASRPYQNTEAFF. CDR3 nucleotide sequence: TGTGCCAGCAGGCCCTACCAGAACACTGAAGCTTTCTTT.

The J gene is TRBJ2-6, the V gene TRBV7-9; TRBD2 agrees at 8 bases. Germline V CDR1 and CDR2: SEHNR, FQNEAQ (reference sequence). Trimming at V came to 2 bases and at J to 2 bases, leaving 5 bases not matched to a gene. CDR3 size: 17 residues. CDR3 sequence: CASSLSGGGTGANVLTF. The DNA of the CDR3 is TGTGCCAGCAGCTTATCGGGCGGGGGGACTGGGGCCAACGTCCTGACTTTC.

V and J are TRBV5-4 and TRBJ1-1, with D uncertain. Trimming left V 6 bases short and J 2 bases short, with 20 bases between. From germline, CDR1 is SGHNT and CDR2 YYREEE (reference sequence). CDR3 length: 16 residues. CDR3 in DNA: TGTGCCAGCACCACCGGGCTACGCCTAGAAAACACTGAAGCTTTCTTT. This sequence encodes CASTTGLRLENTEAFF.